The 2 T cell receptor beta chains in this list originate from one sample, sequenced in a study of blood T cell repertoires in COVID-19. The protocol was immunoSEQ multiplex PCR, while the TCRdb copy is restricted to in-frame clones and leaves out a portion. Of about 160,000 clones in the sample, roughly 82% are singletons; the top ten hold under 9%. Input material: peripheral blood. These TCRs come from a woman aged 40 to 50 with COVID-19, enrolled during active disease.

This clone was seen a few times. The CDR3 protein is CATSRGQGSTDTQYF. The DNA for the CDR3 is TGTGCCACCAGCAGAGGACAGGGAAGCACAGATACGCAGTATTTT. J is TRBJ2-3 and V is TRBV15; 7 bases match TRBD1. The CDR3 spans 15 residues. Germline CDR1 and CDR2: LNHNV and YYDKDF (reference sequence). Trimming at V came to 1 base and at J to 0 bases, leaving 1 base not matched to a gene.

The chain joins TRBV19 to TRBJ2-7; weak D call: TRBD2 (5 bases). V was shortened by 1 base and J by 3 bases, with 13 bases between the two germline ends. Looked up from germline, CDR1 is LNHDA and CDR2 is SQIVND (reference sequence). The CDR3 contains 15 residues. Written as DNA, the CDR3 is TGTGCCAGTAGTATAGCCGGAAGAGGGAACTACGAGCAGTACTTC. Protein product: CASSIAGRGNYEQYF.